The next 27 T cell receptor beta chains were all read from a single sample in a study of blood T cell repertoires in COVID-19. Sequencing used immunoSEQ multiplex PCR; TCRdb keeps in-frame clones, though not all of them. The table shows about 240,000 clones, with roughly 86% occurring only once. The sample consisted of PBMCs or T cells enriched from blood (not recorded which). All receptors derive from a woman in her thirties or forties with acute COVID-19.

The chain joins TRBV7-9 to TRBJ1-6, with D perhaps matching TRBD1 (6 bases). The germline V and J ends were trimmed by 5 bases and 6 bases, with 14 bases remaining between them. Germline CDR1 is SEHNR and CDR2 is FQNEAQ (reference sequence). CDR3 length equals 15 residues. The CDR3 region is CASSPRGHPNSPLHF. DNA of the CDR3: TGTGCCAGCAGCCCCCGGGGACATCCTAATTCACCCCTCCACTTT.

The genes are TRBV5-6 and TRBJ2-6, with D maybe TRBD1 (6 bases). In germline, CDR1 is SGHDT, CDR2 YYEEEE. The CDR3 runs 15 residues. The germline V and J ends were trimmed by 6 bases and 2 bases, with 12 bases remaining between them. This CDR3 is CASNHRVAGANVLTF. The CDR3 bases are TGTGCCAGCAACCACAGGGTAGCTGGGGCCAACGTCCTGACTTTC.

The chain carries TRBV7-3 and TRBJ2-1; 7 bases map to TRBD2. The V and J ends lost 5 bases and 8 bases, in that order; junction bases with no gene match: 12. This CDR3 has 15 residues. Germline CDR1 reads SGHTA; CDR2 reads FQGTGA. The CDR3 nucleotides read TGTGCCAGCAGCCGGACTAGAGCCCCAACCGATGAGCAGTTCTTC. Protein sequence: CASSRTRAPTDEQFF.

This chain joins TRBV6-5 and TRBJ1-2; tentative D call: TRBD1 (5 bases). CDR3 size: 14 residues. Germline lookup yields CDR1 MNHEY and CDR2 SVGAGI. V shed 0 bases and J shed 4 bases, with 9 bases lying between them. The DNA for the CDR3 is TGTGCCAGCAGTTACTCGCAGGGAGGCTATGGCTACACCTTC. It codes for CASSYSQGGYGYTF.

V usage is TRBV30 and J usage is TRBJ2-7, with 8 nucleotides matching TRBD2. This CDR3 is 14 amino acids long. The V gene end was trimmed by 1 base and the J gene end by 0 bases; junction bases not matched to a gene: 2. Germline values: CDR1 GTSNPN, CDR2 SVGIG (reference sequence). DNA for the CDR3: TGTGCCTGGAGTGGGCTAGCGGGCTCCTACGAGCAGTACTTC. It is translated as CAWSGLAGSYEQYF.

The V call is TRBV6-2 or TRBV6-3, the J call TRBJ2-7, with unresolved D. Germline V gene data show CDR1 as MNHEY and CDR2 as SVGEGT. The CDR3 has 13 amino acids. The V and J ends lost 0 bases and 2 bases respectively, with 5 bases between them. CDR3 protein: CASSYSSAYEQYF. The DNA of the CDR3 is TGTGCCAGCAGTTACTCCAGCGCCTACGAGCAGTACTTC.

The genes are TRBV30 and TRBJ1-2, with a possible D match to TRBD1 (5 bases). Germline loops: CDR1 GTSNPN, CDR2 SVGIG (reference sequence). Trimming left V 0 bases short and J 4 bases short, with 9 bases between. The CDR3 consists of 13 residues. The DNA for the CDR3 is TGTGCCTGGAGTGTTAGTAGGGGCTATGGCTACACCTTC. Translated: CAWSVSRGYGYTF.

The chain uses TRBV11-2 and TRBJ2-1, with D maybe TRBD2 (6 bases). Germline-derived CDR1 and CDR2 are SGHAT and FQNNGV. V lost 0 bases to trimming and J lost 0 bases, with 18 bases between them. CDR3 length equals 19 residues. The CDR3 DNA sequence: TGTGCCAGCAGCTTAGATAGCGGCGGCGGCCAGAGCTCCTACAATGAGCAGTTCTTC. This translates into CASSLDSGGGQSSYNEQFF.

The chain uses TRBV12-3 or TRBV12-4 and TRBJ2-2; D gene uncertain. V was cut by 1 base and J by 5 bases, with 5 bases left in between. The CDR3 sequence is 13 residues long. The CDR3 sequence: CASSLGQTGELFF. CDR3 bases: TGTGCCAGCAGTTTAGGGCAGACCGGGGAGCTGTTTTTT.

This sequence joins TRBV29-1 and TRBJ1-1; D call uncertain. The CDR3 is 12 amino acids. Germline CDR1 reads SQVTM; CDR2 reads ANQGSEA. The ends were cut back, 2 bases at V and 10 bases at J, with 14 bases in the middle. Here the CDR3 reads CSVEILELGAFF. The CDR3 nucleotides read TGCAGCGTTGAAATCCTGGAGCTCGGAGCTTTCTTT.

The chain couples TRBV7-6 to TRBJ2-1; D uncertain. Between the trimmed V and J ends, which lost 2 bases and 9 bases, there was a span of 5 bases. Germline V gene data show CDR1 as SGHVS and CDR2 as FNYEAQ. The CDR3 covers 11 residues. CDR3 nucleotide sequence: TGTGCCAGCAGCTTATACGGTGAGCAGTTCTTC. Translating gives CASSLYGEQFF.

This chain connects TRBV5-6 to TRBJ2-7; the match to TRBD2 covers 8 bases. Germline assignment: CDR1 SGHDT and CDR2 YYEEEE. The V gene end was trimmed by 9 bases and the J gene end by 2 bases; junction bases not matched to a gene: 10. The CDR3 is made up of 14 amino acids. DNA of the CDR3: TGTGCCACCTCATCCGGGACTAGACCCTACGAGCAGTACTTC. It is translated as CATSSGTRPYEQYF.

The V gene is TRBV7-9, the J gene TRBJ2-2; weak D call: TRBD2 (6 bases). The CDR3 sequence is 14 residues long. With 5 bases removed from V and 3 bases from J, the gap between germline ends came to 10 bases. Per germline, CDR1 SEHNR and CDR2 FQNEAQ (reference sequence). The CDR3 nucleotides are TGTGCCAGCAGCCAGTGGGGGGACACCGGGGAGCTGTTTTTT. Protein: CASSQWGDTGELFF.

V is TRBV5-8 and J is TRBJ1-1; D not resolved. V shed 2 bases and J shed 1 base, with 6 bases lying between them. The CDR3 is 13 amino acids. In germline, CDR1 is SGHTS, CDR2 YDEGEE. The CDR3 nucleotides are TGTGCCAGCAGCTTTGGCAAGAACACTGAAGCTTTCTTT. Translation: CASSFGKNTEAFF.

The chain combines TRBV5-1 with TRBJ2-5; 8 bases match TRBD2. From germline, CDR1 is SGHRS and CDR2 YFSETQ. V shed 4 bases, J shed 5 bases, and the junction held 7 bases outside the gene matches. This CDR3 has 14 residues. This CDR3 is CASSPGGPLETQYF. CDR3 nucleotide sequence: TGCGCCAGCAGCCCGGGAGGGCCTCTGGAGACCCAGTACTTC.

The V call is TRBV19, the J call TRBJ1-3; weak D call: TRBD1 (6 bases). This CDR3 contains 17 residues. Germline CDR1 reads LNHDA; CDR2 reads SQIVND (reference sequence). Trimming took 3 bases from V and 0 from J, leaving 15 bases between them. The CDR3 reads CASSMRGGSGSGNTIYF. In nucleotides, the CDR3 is TGTGCCAGTAGTATGAGGGGGGGGTCCGGCTCTGGAAACACCATATATTTT.

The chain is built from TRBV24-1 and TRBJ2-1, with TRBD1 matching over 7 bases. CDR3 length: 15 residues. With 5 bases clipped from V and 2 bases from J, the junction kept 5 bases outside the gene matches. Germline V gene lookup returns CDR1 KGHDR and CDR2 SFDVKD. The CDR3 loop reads CATSGQGVTYNEQFF. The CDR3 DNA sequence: TGTGCCACCAGTGGACAGGGCGTTACCTACAATGAGCAGTTCTTC.

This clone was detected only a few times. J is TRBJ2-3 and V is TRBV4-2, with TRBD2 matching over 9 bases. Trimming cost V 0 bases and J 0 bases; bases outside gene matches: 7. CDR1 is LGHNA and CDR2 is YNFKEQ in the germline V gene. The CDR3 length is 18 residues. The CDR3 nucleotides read TGTGCCAGCAGCCAAGAAGGATCTAGCGGGGCCAGCACAGATACGCAGTATTTT. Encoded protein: CASSQEGSSGASTDTQYF.

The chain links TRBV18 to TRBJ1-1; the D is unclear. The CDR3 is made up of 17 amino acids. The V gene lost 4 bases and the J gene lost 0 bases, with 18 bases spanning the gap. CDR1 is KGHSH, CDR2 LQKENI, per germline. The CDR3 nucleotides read TGTGCCAGCTCACTCTCCGGGGTACAGTCGATGAACACTGAAGCTTTCTTT. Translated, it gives CASSLSGVQSMNTEAFF. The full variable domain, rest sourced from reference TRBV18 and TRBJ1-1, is NAGVMQNPRHLVRRRGQEARLRCSPMKGHSHVYWYRQLPEEGLKFMVYLQKENIIDESGMPKERFSAEFPKEGPSILRIQQVVRGDSAAYFCASSLSGVQSMNTEAFFGQGTRLTVV.

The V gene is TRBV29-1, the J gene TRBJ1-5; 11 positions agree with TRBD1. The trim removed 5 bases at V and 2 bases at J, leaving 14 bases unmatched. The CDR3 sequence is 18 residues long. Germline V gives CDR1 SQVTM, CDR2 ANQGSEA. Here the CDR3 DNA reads TGCAGCGTTTCCCTCGGACAGGGGGCATCGGGAGGCAATCAGCCCCAGCATTTT. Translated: CSVSLGQGASGGNQPQHF.

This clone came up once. CDR3 coding DNA: TGTGCCACCAGCAGAGATTGGGGAGCGTCGTACGAGCAGTACTTC. Translation gives CATSRDWGASYEQYF. V is TRBV15 and J is TRBJ2-7; D perhaps matches TRBD2 (5 bases). Germline V gene data show CDR1 as LNHNV and CDR2 as YYDKDF (reference sequence). This CDR3 contains 15 residues. Trimming cost V 0 bases and J 4 bases, with 13 bases left between them.

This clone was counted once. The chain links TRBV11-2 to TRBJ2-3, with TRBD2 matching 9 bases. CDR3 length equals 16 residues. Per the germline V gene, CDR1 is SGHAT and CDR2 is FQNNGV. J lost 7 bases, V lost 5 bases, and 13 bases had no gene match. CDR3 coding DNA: TGTGCCAGCAGCATCCTCCTTAGCGGGAGTTCAAATACGCAGTATTTT. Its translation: CASSILLSGSSNTQYF.

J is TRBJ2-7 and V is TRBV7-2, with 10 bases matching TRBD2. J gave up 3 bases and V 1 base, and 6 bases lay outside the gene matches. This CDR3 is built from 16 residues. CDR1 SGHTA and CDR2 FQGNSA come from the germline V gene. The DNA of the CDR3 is TGTGCCAGCAGCTTAGTCGGATTAGCGGGAGGCTACGAGCAGTACTTC. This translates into CASSLVGLAGGYEQYF.

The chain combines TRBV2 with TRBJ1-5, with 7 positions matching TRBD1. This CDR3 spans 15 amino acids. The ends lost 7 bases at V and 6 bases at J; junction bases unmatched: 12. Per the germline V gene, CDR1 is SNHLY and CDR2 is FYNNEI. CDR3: CASKYQGGGFQPQHF. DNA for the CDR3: TGTGCCAGCAAGTACCAGGGGGGCGGGTTTCAGCCCCAGCATTTT.

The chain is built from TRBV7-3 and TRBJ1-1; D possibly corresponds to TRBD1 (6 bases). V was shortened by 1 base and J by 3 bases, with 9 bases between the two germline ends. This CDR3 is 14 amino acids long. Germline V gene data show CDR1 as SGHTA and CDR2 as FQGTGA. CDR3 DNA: TGTGCCAGCAGCTTAATGGCAGGGGACACTGAAGCTTTCTTT. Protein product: CASSLMAGDTEAFF.

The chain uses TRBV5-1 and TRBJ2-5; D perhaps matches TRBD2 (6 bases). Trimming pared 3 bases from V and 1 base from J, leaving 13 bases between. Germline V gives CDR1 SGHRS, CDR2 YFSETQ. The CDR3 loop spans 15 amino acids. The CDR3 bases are TGCGCCAGCAGCTACAACTCCGGGAGCCAAGAGACCCAGTACTTC. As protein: CASSYNSGSQETQYF. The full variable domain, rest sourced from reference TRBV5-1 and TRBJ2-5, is KAGVTQTPRYLIKTRGQQVTLSCSPISGHRSVSWYQQTPGQGLQFLFEYFSETQRNKGNFPGRFSGRQFSNSRSEMNVSTLELGDSALYLCASSYNSGSQETQYFGPGTRLLVL.

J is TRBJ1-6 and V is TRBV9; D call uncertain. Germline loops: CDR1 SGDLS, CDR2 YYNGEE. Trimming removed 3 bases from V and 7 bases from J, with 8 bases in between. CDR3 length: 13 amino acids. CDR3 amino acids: CASSEAGNSPLHF. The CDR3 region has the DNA TGTGCCAGCAGCGAGGCGGGGAATTCACCCCTCCACTTT.